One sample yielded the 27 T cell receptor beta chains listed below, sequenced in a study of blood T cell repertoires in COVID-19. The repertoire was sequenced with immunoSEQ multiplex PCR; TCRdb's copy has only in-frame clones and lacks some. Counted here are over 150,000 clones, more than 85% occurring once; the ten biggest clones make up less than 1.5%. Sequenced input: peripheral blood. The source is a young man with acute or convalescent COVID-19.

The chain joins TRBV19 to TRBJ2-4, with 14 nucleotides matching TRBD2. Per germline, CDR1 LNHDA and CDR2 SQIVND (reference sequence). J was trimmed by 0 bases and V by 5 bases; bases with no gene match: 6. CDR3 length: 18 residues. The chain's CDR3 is CASSLGTSGGVAKNIQYF. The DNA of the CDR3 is TGTGCCAGTAGTCTTGGGACTAGCGGGGGTGTAGCCAAAAACATTCAGTACTTC. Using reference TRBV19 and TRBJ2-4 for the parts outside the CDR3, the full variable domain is DGGITQSPKYLFRKEGQNVTLSCEQNLNHDAMYWYRQDPGQGLRLIYYSQIVNDFQKGDIAEGYSVSREKKESFPLTVTSAQKNPTAFYLCASSLGTSGGVAKNIQYFGAGTRLSVL.

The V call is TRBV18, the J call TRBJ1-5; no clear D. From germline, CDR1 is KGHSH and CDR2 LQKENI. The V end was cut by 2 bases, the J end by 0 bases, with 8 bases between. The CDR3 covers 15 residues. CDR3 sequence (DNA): TGTGCCAGCTCACCAGGCAGACATAGCAATCAGCCCCAGCATTTT. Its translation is CASSPGRHSNQPQHF.

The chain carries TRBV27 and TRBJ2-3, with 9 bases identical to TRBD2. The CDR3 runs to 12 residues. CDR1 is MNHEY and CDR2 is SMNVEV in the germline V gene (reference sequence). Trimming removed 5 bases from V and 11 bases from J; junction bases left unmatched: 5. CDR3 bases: TGTGCCAGCAGTGAAGCGGGAGGAGGGCAGTATTTT. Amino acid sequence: CASSEAGGGQYF.

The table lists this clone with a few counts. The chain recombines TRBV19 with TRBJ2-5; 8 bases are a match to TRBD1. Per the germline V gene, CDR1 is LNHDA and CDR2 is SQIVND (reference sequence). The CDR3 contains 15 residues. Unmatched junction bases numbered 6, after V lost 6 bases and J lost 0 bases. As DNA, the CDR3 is TGTGCCAGTAGGACAAACAGGGGGGACCAAGAGACCCAGTACTTC. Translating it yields CASRTNRGDQETQYF.

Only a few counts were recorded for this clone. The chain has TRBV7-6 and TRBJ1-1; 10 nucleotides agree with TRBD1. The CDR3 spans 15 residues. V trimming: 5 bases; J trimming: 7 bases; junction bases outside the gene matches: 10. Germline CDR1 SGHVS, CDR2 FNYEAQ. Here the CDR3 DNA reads TGTGCCAGCAGCACAAGTCGACAGGGGGCTGGTGAAGCTTTCTTT. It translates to CASSTSRQGAGEAFF. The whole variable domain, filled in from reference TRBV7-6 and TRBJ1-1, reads GAGVSQSPRYKVTKRGQDVALRCDPISGHVSLYWYRQALGQGPEFLTYFNYEAQQDKSGLPNDRFSAERPEGSISTLTIQRTEQRDSAMYRCASSTSRQGAGEAFFGQGTRLTVV.

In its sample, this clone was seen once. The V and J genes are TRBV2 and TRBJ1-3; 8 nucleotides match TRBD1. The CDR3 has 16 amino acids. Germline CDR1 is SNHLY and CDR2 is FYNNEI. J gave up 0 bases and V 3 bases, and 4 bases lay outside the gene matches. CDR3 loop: CASSEDRAFSGNTIYF. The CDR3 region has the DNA TGTGCCAGCAGTGAGGACAGGGCCTTCTCTGGAAACACCATATATTTT.

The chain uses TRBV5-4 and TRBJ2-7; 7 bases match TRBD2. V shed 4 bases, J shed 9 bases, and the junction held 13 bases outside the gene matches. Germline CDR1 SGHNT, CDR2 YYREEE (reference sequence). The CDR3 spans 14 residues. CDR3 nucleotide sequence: TGTGCCAGCAGCCCTGGGACTGGCGGCGGGGGGCAGTACTTC. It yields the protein CASSPGTGGGGQYF.

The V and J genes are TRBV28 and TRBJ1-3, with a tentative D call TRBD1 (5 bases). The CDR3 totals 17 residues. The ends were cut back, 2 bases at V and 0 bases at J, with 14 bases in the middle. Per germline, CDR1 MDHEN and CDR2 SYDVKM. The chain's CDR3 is CASSLLQGPTSGNTIYF. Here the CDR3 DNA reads TGTGCCAGCAGTTTACTCCAGGGCCCGACCTCTGGAAACACCATATATTTT.

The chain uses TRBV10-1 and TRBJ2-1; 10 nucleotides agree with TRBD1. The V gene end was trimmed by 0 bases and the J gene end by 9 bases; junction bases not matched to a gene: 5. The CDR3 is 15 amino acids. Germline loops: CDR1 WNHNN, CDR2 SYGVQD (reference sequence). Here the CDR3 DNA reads TGCGCCAGCAGTGAGTCCGGGACAGGGGCCGGTGAGCAGTTCTTC. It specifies CASSESGTGAGEQFF.

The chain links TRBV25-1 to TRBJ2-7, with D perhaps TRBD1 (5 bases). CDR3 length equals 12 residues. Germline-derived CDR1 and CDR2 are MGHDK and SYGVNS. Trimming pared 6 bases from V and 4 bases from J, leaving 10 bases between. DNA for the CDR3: TGTGCCAGCAGAGCCGACAGTTACGAGCAGTACTTC. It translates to CASRADSYEQYF.

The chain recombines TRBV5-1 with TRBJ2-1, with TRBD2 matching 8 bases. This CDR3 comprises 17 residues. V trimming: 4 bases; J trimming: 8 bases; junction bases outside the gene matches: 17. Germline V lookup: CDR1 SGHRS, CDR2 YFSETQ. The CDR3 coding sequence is TGCGCCAGCAGCGCGGGGGGTCCGGGAAGCCTTTTCGATGAGCAGTTCTTC. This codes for CASSAGGPGSLFDEQFF.

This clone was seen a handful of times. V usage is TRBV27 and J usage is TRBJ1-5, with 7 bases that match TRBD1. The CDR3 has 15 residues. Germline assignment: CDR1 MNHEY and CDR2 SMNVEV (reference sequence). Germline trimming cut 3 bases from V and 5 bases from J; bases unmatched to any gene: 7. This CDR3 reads CASSFNRGVDQPQHF. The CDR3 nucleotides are TGTGCCAGCAGTTTTAACAGGGGAGTCGATCAGCCCCAGCATTTT.

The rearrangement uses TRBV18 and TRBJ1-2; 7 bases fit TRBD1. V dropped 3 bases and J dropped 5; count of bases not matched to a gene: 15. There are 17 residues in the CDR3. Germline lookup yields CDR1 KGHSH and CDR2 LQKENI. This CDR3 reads CASSPNRQGQKPYGYTF. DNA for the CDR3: TGTGCCAGCTCACCTAACAGACAGGGTCAAAAGCCTTATGGCTACACCTTC. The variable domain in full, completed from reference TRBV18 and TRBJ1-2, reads NAGVMQNPRHLVRRRGQEARLRCSPMKGHSHVYWYRQLPEEGLKFMVYLQKENIIDESGMPKERFSAEFPKEGPSILRIQQVVRGDSAAYFCASSPNRQGQKPYGYTFGSGTRLTVV.

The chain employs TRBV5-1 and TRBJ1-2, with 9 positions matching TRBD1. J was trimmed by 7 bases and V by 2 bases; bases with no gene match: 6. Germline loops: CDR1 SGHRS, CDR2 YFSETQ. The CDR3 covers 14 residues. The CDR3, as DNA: TGCGCCAGCAGCTTTCTGACAGGGGGGACTGGCTACACCTTC. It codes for CASSFLTGGTGYTF.

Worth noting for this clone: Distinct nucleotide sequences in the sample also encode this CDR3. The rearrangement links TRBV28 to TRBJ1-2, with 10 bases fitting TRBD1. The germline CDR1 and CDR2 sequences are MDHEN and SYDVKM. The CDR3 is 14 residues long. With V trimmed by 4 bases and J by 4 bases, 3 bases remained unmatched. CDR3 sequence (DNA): TGTGCCAGCAGTTCCGGGACAGGGGTCTATGGCTACACCTTC. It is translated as CASSSGTGVYGYTF.

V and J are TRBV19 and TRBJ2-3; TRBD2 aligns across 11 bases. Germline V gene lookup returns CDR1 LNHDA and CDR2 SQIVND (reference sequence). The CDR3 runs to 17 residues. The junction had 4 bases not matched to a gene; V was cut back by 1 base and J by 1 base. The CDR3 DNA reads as TGTGCCAGTAGTATAGCTTATAGCGGGGGGGGCACAGATACGCAGTATTTT. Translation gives CASSIAYSGGGTDTQYF. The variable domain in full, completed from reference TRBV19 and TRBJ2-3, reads DGGITQSPKYLFRKEGQNVTLSCEQNLNHDAMYWYRQDPGQGLRLIYYSQIVNDFQKGDIAEGYSVSREKKESFPLTVTSAQKNPTAFYLCASSIAYSGGGTDTQYFGPGTRLTVL.

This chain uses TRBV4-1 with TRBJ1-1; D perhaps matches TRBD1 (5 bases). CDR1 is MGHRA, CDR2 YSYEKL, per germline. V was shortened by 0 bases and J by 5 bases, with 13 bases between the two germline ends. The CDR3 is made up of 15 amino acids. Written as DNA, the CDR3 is TGCGCCAGCAGCCAAGAAGTTCCGGGACTGACTGAAGCTTTCTTT. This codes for CASSQEVPGLTEAFF.

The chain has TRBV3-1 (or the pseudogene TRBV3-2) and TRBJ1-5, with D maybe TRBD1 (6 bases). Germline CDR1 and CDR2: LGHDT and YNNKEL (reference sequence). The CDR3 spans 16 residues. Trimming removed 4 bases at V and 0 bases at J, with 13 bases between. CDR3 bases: TGTGCCAGCAGCCGGGGACATCATCTTAGCAATCAGCCCCAGCATTTT. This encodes CASSRGHHLSNQPQHF.

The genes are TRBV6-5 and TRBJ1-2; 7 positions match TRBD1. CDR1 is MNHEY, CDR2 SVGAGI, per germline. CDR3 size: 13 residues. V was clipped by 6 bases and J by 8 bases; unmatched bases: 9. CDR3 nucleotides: TGTGCCAGCAGCCTAGACAGGGCTGGAGGCTACACCTTC. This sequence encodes CASSLDRAGGYTF.

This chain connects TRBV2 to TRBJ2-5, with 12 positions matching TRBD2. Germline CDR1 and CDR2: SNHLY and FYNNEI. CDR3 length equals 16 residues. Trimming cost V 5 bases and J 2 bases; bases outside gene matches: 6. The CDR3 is CASSPSSGGAQETQYF. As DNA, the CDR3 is TGTGCCAGCAGTCCCTCTAGCGGGGGGGCGCAAGAGACCCAGTACTTC. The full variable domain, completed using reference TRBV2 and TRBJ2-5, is EPEVTQTPSHQVTQMGQEVILRCVPISNHLYFYWYRQILGQKVEFLVSFYNNEISEKSEIFDDQFSVERPDGSNFTLKIRSTKLEDSAMYFCASSPSSGGAQETQYFGPGTRLLVL.

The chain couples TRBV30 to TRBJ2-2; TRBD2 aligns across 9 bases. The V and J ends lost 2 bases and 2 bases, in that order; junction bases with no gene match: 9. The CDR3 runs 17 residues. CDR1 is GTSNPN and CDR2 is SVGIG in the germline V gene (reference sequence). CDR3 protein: CAWSRMAGGPNTGELFF. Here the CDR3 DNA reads TGTGCCTGGAGTAGGATGGCGGGGGGGCCAAACACCGGGGAGCTGTTTTTT.

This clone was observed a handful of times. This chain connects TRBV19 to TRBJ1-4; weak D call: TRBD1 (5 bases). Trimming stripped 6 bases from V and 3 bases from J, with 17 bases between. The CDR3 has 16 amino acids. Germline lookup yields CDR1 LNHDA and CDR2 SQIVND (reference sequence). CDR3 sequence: CASRSQAGRANEKLFF. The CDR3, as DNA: TGTGCCAGTAGATCACAAGCGGGGCGAGCTAATGAAAAACTGTTTTTT.

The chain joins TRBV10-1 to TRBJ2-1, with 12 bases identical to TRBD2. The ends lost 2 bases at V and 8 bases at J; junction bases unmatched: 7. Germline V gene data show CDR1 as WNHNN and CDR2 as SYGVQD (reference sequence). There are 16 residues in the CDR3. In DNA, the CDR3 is TGCGCCAGCAGTGAGGGAGCTAGCGGGGGGGTCCATGAGCAGTTCTTC. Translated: CASSEGASGGVHEQFF.

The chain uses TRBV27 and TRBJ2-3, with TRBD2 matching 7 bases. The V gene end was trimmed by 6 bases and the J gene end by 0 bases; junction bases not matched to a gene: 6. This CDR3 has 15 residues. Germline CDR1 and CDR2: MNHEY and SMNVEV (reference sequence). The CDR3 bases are TGTGCCAGCAGCGCTAGGGGAGGGAGCACAGATACGCAGTATTTT. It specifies CASSARGGSTDTQYF.

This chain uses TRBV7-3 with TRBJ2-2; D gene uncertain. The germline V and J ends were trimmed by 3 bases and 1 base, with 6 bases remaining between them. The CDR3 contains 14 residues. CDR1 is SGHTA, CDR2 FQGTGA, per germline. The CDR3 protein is CASSFSVNTGELFF. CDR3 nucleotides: TGTGCCAGCAGCTTTTCAGTGAACACCGGGGAGCTGTTTTTT.

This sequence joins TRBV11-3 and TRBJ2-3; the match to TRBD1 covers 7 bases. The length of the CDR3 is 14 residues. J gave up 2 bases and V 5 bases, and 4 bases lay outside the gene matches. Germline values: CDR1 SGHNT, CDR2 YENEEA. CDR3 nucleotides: TGTGCCAGCAGCGACGGGACAGTCACAGATACGCAGTATTTT. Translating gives CASSDGTVTDTQYF.

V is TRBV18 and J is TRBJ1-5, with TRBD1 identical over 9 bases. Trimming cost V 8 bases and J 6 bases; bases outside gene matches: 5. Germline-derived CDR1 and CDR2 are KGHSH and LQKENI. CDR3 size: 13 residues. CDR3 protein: CASRTGEGQPQHF. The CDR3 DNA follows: TGTGCCAGCCGGACAGGGGAAGGTCAGCCCCAGCATTTT.